This TCR beta chain was obtained from a study of T cell changes during pregnancy in multiple sclerosis (dated by TCRdb to the late 2010s). Study-wide context: In women with multiple sclerosis, the researchers looked at how the T cell repertoire shifted as pregnancy progressed.

This clone was counted once. The target of this receptor is not known. No much larger clone exists at a distance of one base, and base qualities are not known. The germline V gene sets CDR1 to SGDLS and CDR2 to YYNGEE. The germline ends are 11 bases apart after V is trimmed by 4 bases and J by 1 base. The CDR3 runs 14 amino acids, cysteine and phenylalanine included. CDR3 DNA is the only sequence kept; it has 42 bases, read in frame from the first base. The method behind the library was the immunoSEQ multiplex PCR assay. The table was pulled from immuneACCESS by TCRdb, which kept in-frame rearrangements only. Such tables lose some clones; where checked, under half of the loss comes from unresolved V genes, and the rest has no known cause. Recorded for this sample are 40,000 or so clones; 90% of them occurred a single time. Clones ranked in the top ten supply 0.43% of the sample.

This receptor was taken from a female donor with multiple sclerosis, enrolled in a pregnancy study. Sequenced here: CD4+ T cells from peripheral blood mononuclear cells, sampled in the third trimester of pregnancy. The rearranged segments are TRBV9 and TRBJ1-1; TRBD1 is possibly the D segment (5 matching bases). The DNA is as follows: TGTGCCAGCAGCCCTGTCCAGGGGAACACTGAAGCTTTCTTT. Its coded protein is CASSPVQGNTEAFF.